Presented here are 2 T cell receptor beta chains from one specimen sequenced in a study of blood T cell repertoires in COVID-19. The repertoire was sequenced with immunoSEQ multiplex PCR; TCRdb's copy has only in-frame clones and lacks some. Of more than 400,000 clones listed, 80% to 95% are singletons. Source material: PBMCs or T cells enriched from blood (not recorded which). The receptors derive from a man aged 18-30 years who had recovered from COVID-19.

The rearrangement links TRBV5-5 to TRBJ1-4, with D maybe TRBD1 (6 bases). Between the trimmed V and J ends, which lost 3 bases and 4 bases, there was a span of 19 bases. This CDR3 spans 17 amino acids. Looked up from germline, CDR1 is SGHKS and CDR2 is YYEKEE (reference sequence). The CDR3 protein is CASSSSPLGADNEKLFF. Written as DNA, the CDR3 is TGTGCCAGCAGCTCCTCCCCGCTGGGGGCCGATAATGAAAAACTGTTTTTT. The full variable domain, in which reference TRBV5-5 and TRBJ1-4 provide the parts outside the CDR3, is DAGVTQSPTHLIKTRGQQVTLRCSPISGHKSVSWYQQVLGQGPQFIFQYYEKEERGRGNFPDRFSARQFPNYSSELNVNALLLGDSALYLCASSSSPLGADNEKLFFGSGTQLSVL.

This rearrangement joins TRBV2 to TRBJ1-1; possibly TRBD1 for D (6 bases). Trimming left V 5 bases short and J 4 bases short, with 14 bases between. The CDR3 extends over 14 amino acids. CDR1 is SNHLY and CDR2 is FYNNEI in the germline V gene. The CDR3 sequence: CASSFGGAGTEAFF. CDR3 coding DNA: TGTGCCAGCAGTTTCGGGGGGGCGGGCACTGAAGCTTTCTTT.